These T cell receptor beta chains were read from a single sample in a study of control samples from healthy donors and cancer patients. Clones were sequenced by immunoSEQ multiplex PCR, and TCRdb holds only the in-frame ones, with some missing. Seen here are about 85,000 clones, around 90% observed once, and the top ten hold approximately 7.6%. The sample was blood. Receptors were obtained from a woman in her sixties or seventies in good health. The CDR3 runs from the conserved cysteine through the conserved F or W. The order of the fields is CDR3 length, V gene, clone size, D gene, J gene, CDR3 protein, CDR3 DNA. A D gene is named only where the DNA matches it firmly. Clone size, where shown, is once, few, many, or a class for clones that have expanded.

CDR3 length: 15
V gene: TRBV25-1
clone size: -
D gene: -
J gene: TRBJ1-5
CDR3 protein: CASSEGSSGNQPQHF
CDR3 DNA: TGTGCCAGCAGTGAGGGGAGCTCGGGGAATCAGCCCCAGCATTTT

CDR3 length: 19
V gene: TRBV7-3
clone size: -
D gene: TRBD2
J gene: TRBJ2-2
CDR3 protein: CASSLMPGIAGGRTGELFF
CDR3 DNA: TGTGCCAGCAGCTTAATGCCGGGAATAGCGGGAGGCCGAACCGGGGAGCTGTTTTTT

CDR3 length: 13
V gene: TRBV3-1/TRBV3-2
clone size: few
D gene: -
J gene: TRBJ1-6
CDR3 protein: CASSHPGDSPLHF
CDR3 DNA: TGTGCCAGCAGCCACCCGGGGGATTCACCCCTCCACTTT

CDR3 length: 15
V gene: TRBV27
clone size: -
D gene: TRBD2
J gene: TRBJ2-7
CDR3 protein: CASSPTSKSSYEQYF
CDR3 DNA: TGTGCCAGCAGCCCGACTAGCAAGAGCTCCTACGAGCAGTACTTC

CDR3 length: 14
V gene: TRBV3-1/TRBV3-2
clone size: -
D gene: -
J gene: TRBJ1-2
CDR3 protein: CASSQDPPYGGYTF
CDR3 DNA: TGTGCCAGCAGCCAAGATCCCCCCTATGGCGGCTACACCTTC

CDR3 length: 15
V gene: TRBV18
clone size: -
D gene: TRBD1
J gene: TRBJ2-7
CDR3 protein: CASSQAQGASYEQYF
CDR3 DNA: TGTGCCAGCTCACAAGCACAGGGGGCGTCCTACGAGCAGTACTTC

CDR3 length: 14
V gene: TRBV12-5
clone size: few
D gene: TRBD1
J gene: TRBJ2-7
CDR3 protein: CASSLGQGAREQYF
CDR3 DNA: TGTGCTAGTTCCTTGGGACAGGGGGCGCGTGAGCAGTACTTC

CDR3 length: 13
V gene: TRBV19
clone size: -
D gene: -
J gene: TRBJ1-2
CDR3 protein: CASSLTGPYGYTF
CDR3 DNA: TGTGCCAGTAGTTTGACAGGCCCATATGGCTACACCTTC

CDR3 length: 16
V gene: TRBV14
clone size: -
D gene: -
J gene: TRBJ2-5
CDR3 protein: CASSFNLGTNQETQYF
CDR3 DNA: TGTGCCAGCAGCTTTAACCTCGGGACAAATCAAGAGACCCAGTACTTC

CDR3 length: 15
V gene: TRBV6-5
clone size: -
D gene: -
J gene: TRBJ1-6
CDR3 protein: CASSYSTANYSPLHF
CDR3 DNA: TGTGCCAGCAGTTACTCAACAGCAAATTATTCACCCCTCCACTTT

CDR3 length: 14
V gene: TRBV20-1
clone size: -
D gene: -
J gene: TRBJ2-3
CDR3 protein: CSASSRTVPDTQYF
CDR3 DNA: TGCAGTGCTAGTTCACGGACTGTCCCAGATACGCAGTATTTT

CDR3 length: 16
V gene: TRBV4-2
clone size: -
D gene: -
J gene: TRBJ2-1
CDR3 protein: CASSQSPGSSYNEQFF
CDR3 DNA: TGTGCCAGCAGCCAGTCGCCGGGGAGCTCCTACAATGAGCAGTTCTTC

CDR3 length: 16
V gene: TRBV11-2
clone size: -
D gene: -
J gene: TRBJ1-5
CDR3 protein: CASSSRTDHSNQPQHF
CDR3 DNA: TGTGCCAGCAGCTCGCGGACAGACCATAGCAATCAGCCCCAGCATTTT

CDR3 length: 17
V gene: TRBV7-3
clone size: -
D gene: TRBD1
J gene: TRBJ2-6
CDR3 protein: CASSKTGDRSGANVLTF
CDR3 DNA: TGTGCCAGCAGCAAGACAGGGGACCGGTCTGGGGCCAACGTCCTGACTTTC

CDR3 length: 16
V gene: TRBV28
clone size: -
D gene: -
J gene: TRBJ1-2
CDR3 protein: CASSPAPGYKIYGYTF
CDR3 DNA: TGTGCCAGCAGTCCGGCCCCGGGTTATAAAATCTATGGCTACACCTTC

CDR3 length: 16
V gene: TRBV9
clone size: -
D gene: TRBD2
J gene: TRBJ2-2
CDR3 protein: CASSARLAANTGELFF
CDR3 DNA: TGTGCCAGCAGCGCCCGACTAGCAGCGAACACCGGGGAGCTGTTTTTT

CDR3 length: 11
V gene: TRBV2
clone size: -
D gene: -
J gene: TRBJ2-1
CDR3 protein: CAGGGSREQFF
CDR3 DNA: TGTGCCGGGGGCGGGAGTCGGGAGCAGTTCTTC

CDR3 length: 17
V gene: TRBV3-1/TRBV3-2
clone size: once
D gene: -
J gene: TRBJ2-6
CDR3 protein: CASSQDRLFSGANVLTF
CDR3 DNA: TGTGCCAGCAGCCAAGACCGGCTATTCTCTGGGGCCAACGTCCTGACTTTC

CDR3 length: 15
V gene: TRBV9
clone size: -
D gene: TRBD2
J gene: TRBJ2-2
CDR3 protein: CASSVGLAGGGELFF
CDR3 DNA: TGTGCCAGCAGCGTAGGACTAGCGGGCGGAGGGGAGCTGTTTTTT

CDR3 length: 13
V gene: TRBV5-6
clone size: -
D gene: -
J gene: TRBJ2-1
CDR3 protein: CASSSIERVEQFF
CDR3 DNA: TGTGCCAGCAGCTCCATAGAGAGGGTTGAGCAGTTCTTC

CDR3 length: 13
V gene: TRBV7-9
clone size: -
D gene: -
J gene: TRBJ2-5
CDR3 protein: CASSFLGQETQYF
CDR3 DNA: TGTGCCAGCAGCTTTCTAGGACAAGAGACCCAGTACTTC

CDR3 length: 15
V gene: TRBV5-6
clone size: -
D gene: -
J gene: TRBJ1-5
CDR3 protein: CASSSGLRNNQPQHF
CDR3 DNA: TGTGCCAGCAGCTCGGGGTTGAGGAACAATCAGCCCCAGCATTTT

CDR3 length: 13
V gene: TRBV5-1
clone size: -
D gene: -
J gene: TRBJ2-5
CDR3 protein: CASSPPGAETQYF
CDR3 DNA: TGCGCCAGCAGCCCGCCGGGAGCGGAGACCCAGTACTTC

CDR3 length: 16
V gene: TRBV5-1
clone size: -
D gene: -
J gene: TRBJ2-3
CDR3 protein: CASSPDRGRRGDTQYF
CDR3 DNA: TGCGCCAGCAGCCCGGACCGGGGGCGGAGGGGAGATACGCAGTATTTT

CDR3 length: 13
V gene: TRBV6-5
clone size: -
D gene: TRBD1
J gene: TRBJ1-1
CDR3 protein: CATGDSRNTEAFF
CDR3 DNA: TGTGCCACCGGGGACAGTAGAAACACTGAAGCTTTCTTT

CDR3 length: 16
V gene: TRBV6-1
clone size: few
D gene: -
J gene: TRBJ1-1
CDR3 protein: CASSAYSGAPNTEAFF
CDR3 DNA: TGTGCCAGCAGTGCCTATTCAGGGGCTCCGAACACTGAAGCTTTCTTT

CDR3 length: 14
V gene: TRBV19
clone size: -
D gene: -
J gene: TRBJ2-1
CDR3 protein: CASSIGVSYNEQFF
CDR3 DNA: TGTGCCAGTAGTATAGGGGTCTCCTACAATGAGCAGTTCTTC

CDR3 length: 15
V gene: TRBV12-5
clone size: once
D gene: TRBD2
J gene: TRBJ2-3
CDR3 protein: CATLEERGGDHTQYF
CDR3 DNA: TGTGCTACCCTGGAGGAGCGGGGGGGTGACCATACGCAGTATTTT

CDR3 length: 14
V gene: TRBV9
clone size: -
D gene: -
J gene: TRBJ2-3
CDR3 protein: CASSFGTVTDTQYF
CDR3 DNA: TGTGCCAGCAGCTTCGGAACAGTCACAGATACGCAGTATTTT

CDR3 length: 16
V gene: TRBV15
clone size: -
D gene: -
J gene: TRBJ2-2
CDR3 protein: CATSRGGGSNTGELFF
CDR3 DNA: TGTGCCACCAGCAGGGGTGGCGGTTCGAACACCGGGGAGCTGTTTTTT

CDR3 length: 13
V gene: TRBV28
clone size: once
D gene: -
J gene: TRBJ1-2
CDR3 protein: CASSSGDLGGYTF
CDR3 DNA: TGTGCCAGCAGTTCTGGGGACCTGGGCGGCTACACCTTC

CDR3 length: 16
V gene: TRBV5-1
clone size: -
D gene: -
J gene: TRBJ2-1
CDR3 protein: CASSLAVSGGYNEQFF
CDR3 DNA: TGCGCCAGCAGCTTGGCCGTATCTGGGGGGTACAATGAGCAGTTCTTC

CDR3 length: 14
V gene: TRBV7-3
clone size: -
D gene: -
J gene: TRBJ1-1
CDR3 protein: CASSLVAGNTEAFF
CDR3 DNA: TGTGCCAGCAGCTTAGTTGCAGGAAACACTGAAGCTTTCTTT

CDR3 length: 15
V gene: TRBV19
clone size: -
D gene: -
J gene: TRBJ2-1
CDR3 protein: CASNPAGGGPYEQFF
CDR3 DNA: TGTGCCAGTAACCCAGCAGGAGGGGGGCCGTATGAGCAGTTCTTC

CDR3 length: 14
V gene: TRBV6-6
clone size: few
D gene: -
J gene: TRBJ2-1
CDR3 protein: CASSLLGSYNEQFF
CDR3 DNA: TGTGCCAGCAGCCTGCTAGGTTCCTACAATGAGCAGTTCTTC

CDR3 length: 15
V gene: TRBV6-5
clone size: -
D gene: TRBD1
J gene: TRBJ2-1
CDR3 protein: CASSRGTGSYNEQFF
CDR3 DNA: TGTGCCAGCAGCCGCGGGACAGGGTCCTACAATGAGCAGTTCTTC

CDR3 length: 17
V gene: TRBV2
clone size: -
D gene: -
J gene: TRBJ2-1
CDR3 protein: CASSEGPPPHSYNEQFF
CDR3 DNA: TGTGCCAGCAGTGAAGGGCCCCCACCCCACTCCTACAATGAGCAGTTCTTC

CDR3 length: 13
V gene: TRBV7-2
clone size: -
D gene: TRBD1
J gene: TRBJ1-1
CDR3 protein: CASSLGQGTEAFF
CDR3 DNA: TGTGCCAGCAGCCTAGGACAGGGGACAGAAGCTTTCTTT

CDR3 length: 15
V gene: TRBV4-3
clone size: -
D gene: -
J gene: TRBJ1-6
CDR3 protein: CASSQEGAYNSPLHF
CDR3 DNA: TGCGCCAGCAGCCAAGAGGGAGCCTATAATTCACCCCTCCACTTT

CDR3 length: 16
V gene: TRBV7-2
clone size: -
D gene: TRBD1
J gene: TRBJ1-2
CDR3 protein: CASSLGQGRANYGYTF
CDR3 DNA: TGTGCCAGCAGCTTAGGACAGGGGAGGGCTAACTATGGCTACACCTTC

CDR3 length: 13
V gene: TRBV3-1/TRBV3-2
clone size: -
D gene: -
J gene: TRBJ1-5
CDR3 protein: CASSQGRVQPQHF
CDR3 DNA: TGTGCCAGCAGCCAAGGAAGGGTTCAGCCCCAGCATTTT

CDR3 length: 13
V gene: TRBV5-1
clone size: -
D gene: -
J gene: TRBJ1-6
CDR3 protein: CASSEGNNSPLHF
CDR3 DNA: TGCGCCAGCAGTGAAGGAAACAATTCACCCCTCCACTTT

CDR3 length: 15
V gene: TRBV7-6
clone size: once
D gene: TRBD1
J gene: TRBJ1-2
CDR3 protein: CASSLGQGKDYGYTF
CDR3 DNA: TGTGCCAGCAGCCTAGGACAGGGGAAAGACTATGGCTACACCTTC

CDR3 length: 13
V gene: TRBV9
clone size: many
D gene: TRBD1
J gene: TRBJ2-7
CDR3 protein: CASSETGAYEQYF
CDR3 DNA: TGTGCCAGCAGTGAGACAGGGGCCTACGAGCAGTACTTC

CDR3 length: 12
V gene: TRBV7-3
clone size: -
D gene: TRBD1
J gene: TRBJ1-1
CDR3 protein: CASSSLQGDAFF
CDR3 DNA: TGTGCCAGCAGCTCCTTACAGGGGGACGCTTTCTTT

CDR3 length: 16
V gene: TRBV5-8
clone size: -
D gene: -
J gene: TRBJ2-1
CDR3 protein: CASSLAGRTSYNEQFF
CDR3 DNA: TGTGCCAGCAGCTTGGCCGGCAGGACGTCCTACAATGAGCAGTTCTTC

CDR3 length: 14
V gene: TRBV5-4
clone size: -
D gene: TRBD1
J gene: TRBJ2-5
CDR3 protein: CASSRTGTGETQYF
CDR3 DNA: TGTGCCAGCTCCCGGACAGGGACAGGGGAGACCCAGTACTTC

CDR3 length: 14
V gene: TRBV5-1
clone size: -
D gene: -
J gene: TRBJ1-1
CDR3 protein: CASSPDRSNTEAFF
CDR3 DNA: TGCGCCAGCAGCCCGGACAGATCGAACACTGAAGCTTTCTTT

CDR3 length: 13
V gene: TRBV19
clone size: -
D gene: -
J gene: TRBJ1-2
CDR3 protein: CASSPQGFYGYTF
CDR3 DNA: TGTGCCAGTAGTCCCCAAGGGTTCTATGGCTACACCTTC

CDR3 length: 13
V gene: TRBV4-3
clone size: -
D gene: -
J gene: TRBJ1-1
CDR3 protein: CASSTGAHTEAFF
CDR3 DNA: TGCGCCAGCAGCACGGGGGCGCATACTGAAGCTTTCTTT

CDR3 length: 18
V gene: TRBV11-3
clone size: -
D gene: -
J gene: TRBJ2-1
CDR3 protein: CASSLDRVTHTFRNEQFF
CDR3 DNA: TGTGCCAGCAGCTTAGATCGAGTGACTCATACGTTTCGCAATGAGCAGTTCTTC

CDR3 length: 15
V gene: TRBV25-1
clone size: -
D gene: -
J gene: TRBJ2-7
CDR3 protein: CASSEPPPGAGEQYF
CDR3 DNA: TGTGCCAGCAGTGAACCTCCTCCGGGGGCGGGGGAGCAGTACTTC

CDR3 length: 13
V gene: TRBV2
clone size: few
D gene: -
J gene: TRBJ1-1
CDR3 protein: CASSFGLDTEAFF
CDR3 DNA: TGTGCCAGCAGCTTTGGCCTAGACACTGAAGCTTTCTTT

CDR3 length: 15
V gene: TRBV6-2/TRBV6-3
clone size: few
D gene: -
J gene: TRBJ2-7
CDR3 protein: CASRPPGKGSYEQYF
CDR3 DNA: TGTGCCAGCAGACCTCCGGGGAAAGGGTCCTACGAGCAGTACTTC

CDR3 length: 14
V gene: TRBV5-1
clone size: -
D gene: TRBD2
J gene: TRBJ2-7
CDR3 protein: CASSPGTSLYEQYF
CDR3 DNA: TGCGCCAGCAGTCCCGGGACTAGTCTCTACGAGCAGTACTTC

CDR3 length: 20
V gene: TRBV12-5
clone size: -
D gene: -
J gene: TRBJ2-1
CDR3 protein: CASGSKPRWGVQTSDNEQFF
CDR3 DNA: TGTGCTAGTGGTTCTAAGCCCCGATGGGGGGTTCAGACGTCGGACAATGAGCAGTTCTTC

CDR3 length: 15
V gene: TRBV7-2
clone size: -
D gene: -
J gene: TRBJ1-6
CDR3 protein: CASSSQTALNSPLHF
CDR3 DNA: TGTGCCAGCAGCTCCCAAACTGCGCTGAATTCACCCCTCCACTTT

CDR3 length: 14
V gene: TRBV6-2/TRBV6-3
clone size: -
D gene: -
J gene: TRBJ2-5
CDR3 protein: CASSYGSTIETQYF
CDR3 DNA: TGTGCCAGCAGTTACGGGAGTACCATAGAGACCCAGTACTTC

CDR3 length: 14
V gene: TRBV28
clone size: -
D gene: -
J gene: TRBJ1-5
CDR3 protein: CASTHGRGFQPQHF
CDR3 DNA: TGTGCCAGCACCCACGGACGAGGATTTCAGCCCCAGCATTTT